This T cell receptor (beta chain) was recovered during a study of T cell responses to AZD1222 COVID-19 vaccine. The table came from immunoSEQ multiplex PCR; TCRdb's copy has only in-frame clones and leaves some out. The sample yields more than 90,000 clones, almost 90% seen once. The CDR3 totals 13 residues. V was pared by 5 bases and J by 2 bases, with 11 bases between. Germline V gene sequence: CDR1 SGHRS, CDR2 YFSETQ. The input for sequencing was peripheral blood, taken 28 days after the second AZD1222 dose. This clonotype originated in an adult who received the AZD1222 COVID-19 vaccine. This chain joins TRBV5-1 and TRBJ2-7, with D possibly being TRBD1 or TRBD2 (6 bases each). The CDR3 sequence: CASRGGTTYEQYF. CDR3 in DNA: TGCGCCAGCAGGGGGGGCACAACCTACGAGCAGTACTTC.